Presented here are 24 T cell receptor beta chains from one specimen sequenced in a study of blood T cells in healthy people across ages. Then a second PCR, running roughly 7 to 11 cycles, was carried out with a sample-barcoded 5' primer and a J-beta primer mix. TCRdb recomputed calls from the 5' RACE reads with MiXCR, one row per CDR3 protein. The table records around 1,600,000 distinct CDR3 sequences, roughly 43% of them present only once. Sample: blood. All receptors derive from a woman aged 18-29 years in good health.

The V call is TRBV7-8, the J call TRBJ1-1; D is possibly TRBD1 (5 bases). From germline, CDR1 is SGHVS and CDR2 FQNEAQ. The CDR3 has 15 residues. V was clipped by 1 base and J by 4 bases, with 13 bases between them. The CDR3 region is CASSLGSAGSTEAFF. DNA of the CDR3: TGTGCCAGCAGCTTAGGATCGGCAGGGAGCACTGAAGCTTTCTTT.

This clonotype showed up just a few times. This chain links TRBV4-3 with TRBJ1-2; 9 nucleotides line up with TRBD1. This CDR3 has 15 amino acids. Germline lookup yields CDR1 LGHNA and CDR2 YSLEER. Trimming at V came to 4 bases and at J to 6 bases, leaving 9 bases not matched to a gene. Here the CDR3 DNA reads TGCGCCAGCAGCCCTCGGACAGGGGAGGATGATGGCTACACCTTC. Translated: CASSPRTGEDDGYTF.

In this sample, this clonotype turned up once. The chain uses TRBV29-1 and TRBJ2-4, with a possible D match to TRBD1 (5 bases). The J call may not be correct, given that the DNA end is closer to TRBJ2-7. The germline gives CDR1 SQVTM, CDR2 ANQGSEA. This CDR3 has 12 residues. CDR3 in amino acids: CSVGLTVYEQYF. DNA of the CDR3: TGCAGCGTTGGGTTGACAGTTTACGAGCAGTACTTC.

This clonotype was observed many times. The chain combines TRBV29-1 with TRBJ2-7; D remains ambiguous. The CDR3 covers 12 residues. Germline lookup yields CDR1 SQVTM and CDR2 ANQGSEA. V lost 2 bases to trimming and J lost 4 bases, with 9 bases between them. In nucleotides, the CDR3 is TGCAGCGTTGAAATGAGCTCTTACGAGCAGTACTTC. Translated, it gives CSVEMSSYEQYF.

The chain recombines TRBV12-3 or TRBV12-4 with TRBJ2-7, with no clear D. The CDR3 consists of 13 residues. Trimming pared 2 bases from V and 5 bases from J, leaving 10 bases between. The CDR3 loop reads CASSLHGGNEQYF. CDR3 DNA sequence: TGTGCCAGCAGTTTACACGGTGGTAACGAGCAGTACTTC.

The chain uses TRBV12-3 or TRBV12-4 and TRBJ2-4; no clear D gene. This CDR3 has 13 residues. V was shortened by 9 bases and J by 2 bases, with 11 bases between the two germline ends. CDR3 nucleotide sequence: TGTGCCAGACGTGGGCGGACCAAAAACATTCAGTACTTC. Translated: CARRGRTKNIQYF.

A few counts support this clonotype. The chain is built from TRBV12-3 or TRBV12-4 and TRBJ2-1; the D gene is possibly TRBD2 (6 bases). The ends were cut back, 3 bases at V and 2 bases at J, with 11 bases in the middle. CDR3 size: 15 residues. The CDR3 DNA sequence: TGTGCCAGCAGTTTGGCGGGAATCCCCTACAATGAGCAGTTCTTC. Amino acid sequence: CASSLAGIPYNEQFF.

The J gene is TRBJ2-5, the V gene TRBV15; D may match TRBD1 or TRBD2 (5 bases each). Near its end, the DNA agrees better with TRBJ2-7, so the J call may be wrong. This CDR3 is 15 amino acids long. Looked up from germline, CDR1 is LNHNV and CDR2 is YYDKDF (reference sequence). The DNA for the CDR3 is TGTGCCACCAGCAGAGAAGACCTGGGGGACTACGAGCAGTACTTC. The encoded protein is CATSREDLGDYEQYF.

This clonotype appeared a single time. The CDR3 region is CASSQRTGQTYGYTF. Written as DNA, the CDR3 is TGTGCCAGCAGCCAACGGACAGGACAGACCTATGGCTACACCTTC. The V gene is TRBV4-2, the J gene TRBJ1-2; TRBD1 matches 7 bases. This CDR3 contains 15 residues. With 2 bases clipped from V and 4 bases from J, the junction kept 7 bases outside the gene matches. The germline V gene has CDR1 LGHNA and CDR2 YNFKEQ.

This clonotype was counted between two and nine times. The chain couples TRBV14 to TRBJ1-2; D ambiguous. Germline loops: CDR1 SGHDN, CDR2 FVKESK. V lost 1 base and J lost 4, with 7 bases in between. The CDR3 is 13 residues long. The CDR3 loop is CASSQVNLYGYTF. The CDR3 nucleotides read TGTGCCAGCAGCCAAGTTAACCTCTATGGCTACACCTTC.

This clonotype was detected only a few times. The CDR3 DNA reads TGCGCCAGCAGCCAAGAATGGGACACCTCCTACGAGCAGTACTTC. As protein: CASSQEWDTSYEQYF. The rearrangement uses TRBV4-3 and TRBJ2-7; the D gene is possibly TRBD1 (6 bases). This CDR3 contains 15 residues. V lost 0 bases and J 0 bases, leaving 9 bases between the germline ends. CDR1 and CDR2 (germline): LGHNA, YSLEER.

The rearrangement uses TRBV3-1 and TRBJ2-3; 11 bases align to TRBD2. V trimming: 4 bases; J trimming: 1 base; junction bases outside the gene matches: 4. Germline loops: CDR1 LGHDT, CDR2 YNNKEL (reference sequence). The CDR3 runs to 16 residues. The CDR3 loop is CASSLLAGVRTDTQYF. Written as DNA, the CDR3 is TGTGCCAGCAGCCTACTAGCGGGGGTCCGCACAGATACGCAGTATTTT.

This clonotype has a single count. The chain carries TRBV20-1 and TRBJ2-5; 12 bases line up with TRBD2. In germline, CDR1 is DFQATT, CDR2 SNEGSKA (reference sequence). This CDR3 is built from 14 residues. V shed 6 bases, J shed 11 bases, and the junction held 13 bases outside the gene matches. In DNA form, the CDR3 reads TGCAGTGCCAGAACTAGCGGGGGGAATTTTGAGCAGTACTTC. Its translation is CSARTSGGNFEQYF.

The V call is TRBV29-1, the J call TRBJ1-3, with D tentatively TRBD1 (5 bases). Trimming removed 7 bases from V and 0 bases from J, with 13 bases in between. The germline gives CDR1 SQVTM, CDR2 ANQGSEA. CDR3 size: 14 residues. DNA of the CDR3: TGCAGCGGACACGGGGGTGACTCTGGAAACACCATATATTTT. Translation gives CSGHGGDSGNTIYF.

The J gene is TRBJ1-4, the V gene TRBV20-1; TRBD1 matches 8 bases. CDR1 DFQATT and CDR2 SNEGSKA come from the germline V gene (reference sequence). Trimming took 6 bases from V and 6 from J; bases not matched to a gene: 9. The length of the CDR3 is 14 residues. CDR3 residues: CSAIDATGDEKLFF. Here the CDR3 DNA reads TGCAGTGCCATAGACGCGACAGGGGATGAAAAACTGTTTTTT.

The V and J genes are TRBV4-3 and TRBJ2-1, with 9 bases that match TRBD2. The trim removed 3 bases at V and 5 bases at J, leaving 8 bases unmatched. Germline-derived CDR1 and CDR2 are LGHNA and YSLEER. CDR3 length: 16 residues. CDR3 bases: TGCGCCAGCAGCCATCCGAGTAGCGGGAGCCACAATGAGCAGTTCTTC. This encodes CASSHPSSGSHNEQFF.

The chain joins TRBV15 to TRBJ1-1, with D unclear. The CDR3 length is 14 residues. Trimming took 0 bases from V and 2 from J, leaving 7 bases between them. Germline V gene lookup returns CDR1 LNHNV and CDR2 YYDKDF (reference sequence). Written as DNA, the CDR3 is TGTGCCACCAGCAGAGACGACCTCAACACTGAAGCTTTCTTT. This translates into CATSRDDLNTEAFF.

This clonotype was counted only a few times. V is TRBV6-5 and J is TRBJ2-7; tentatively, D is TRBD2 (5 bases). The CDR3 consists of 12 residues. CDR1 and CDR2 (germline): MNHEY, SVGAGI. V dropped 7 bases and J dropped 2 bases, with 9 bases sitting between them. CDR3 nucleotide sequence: TGTGCCAGCACCGGAGGTGCCTACGAGCAGTACTTC. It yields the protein CASTGGAYEQYF.

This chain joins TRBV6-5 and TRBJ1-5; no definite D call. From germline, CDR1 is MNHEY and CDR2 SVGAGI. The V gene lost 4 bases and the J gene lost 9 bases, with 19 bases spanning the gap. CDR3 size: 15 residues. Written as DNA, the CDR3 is TGTGCCAGCAGTTCCACCCCGGGCGGGCAAGGGCCCCAGCATTTT. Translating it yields CASSSTPGGQGPQHF.

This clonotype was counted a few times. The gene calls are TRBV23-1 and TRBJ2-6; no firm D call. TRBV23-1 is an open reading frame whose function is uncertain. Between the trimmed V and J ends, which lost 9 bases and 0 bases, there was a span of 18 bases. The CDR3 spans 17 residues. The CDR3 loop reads CARNPPIGISGANVLTF. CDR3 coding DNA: TGCGCCAGGAACCCTCCGATCGGAATCTCTGGGGCCAACGTCCTGACTTTC.

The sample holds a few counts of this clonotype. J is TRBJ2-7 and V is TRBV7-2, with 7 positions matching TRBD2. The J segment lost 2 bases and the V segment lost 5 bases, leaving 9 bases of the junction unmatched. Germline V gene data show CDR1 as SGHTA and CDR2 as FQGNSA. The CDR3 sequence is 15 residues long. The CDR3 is CASSLSGWNPYEQYF. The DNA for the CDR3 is TGTGCCAGCAGCCTTAGCGGGTGGAACCCCTACGAGCAGTACTTC.

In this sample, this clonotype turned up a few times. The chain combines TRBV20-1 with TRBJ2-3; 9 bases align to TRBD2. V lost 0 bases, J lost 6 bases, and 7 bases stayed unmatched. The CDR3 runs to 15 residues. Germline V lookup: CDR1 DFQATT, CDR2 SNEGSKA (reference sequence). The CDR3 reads CSARDGAGGADTQYF. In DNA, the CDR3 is TGCAGTGCTAGAGATGGTGCGGGAGGGGCGGATACGCAGTATTTT.

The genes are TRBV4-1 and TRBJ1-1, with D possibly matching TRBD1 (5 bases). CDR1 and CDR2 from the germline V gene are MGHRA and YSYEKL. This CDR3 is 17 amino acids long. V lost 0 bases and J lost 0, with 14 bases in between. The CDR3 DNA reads TGCGCCAGCAGCCAAGATGCTCATAGGGGATTGAACACTGAAGCTTTCTTT. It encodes CASSQDAHRGLNTEAFF.

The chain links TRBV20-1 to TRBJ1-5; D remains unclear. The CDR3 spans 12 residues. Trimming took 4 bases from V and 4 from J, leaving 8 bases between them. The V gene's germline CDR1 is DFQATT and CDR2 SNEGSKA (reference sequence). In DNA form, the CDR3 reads TGCAGTGCTATAGGGAGTAATCAGCCCCAGCATTTT. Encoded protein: CSAIGSNQPQHF.